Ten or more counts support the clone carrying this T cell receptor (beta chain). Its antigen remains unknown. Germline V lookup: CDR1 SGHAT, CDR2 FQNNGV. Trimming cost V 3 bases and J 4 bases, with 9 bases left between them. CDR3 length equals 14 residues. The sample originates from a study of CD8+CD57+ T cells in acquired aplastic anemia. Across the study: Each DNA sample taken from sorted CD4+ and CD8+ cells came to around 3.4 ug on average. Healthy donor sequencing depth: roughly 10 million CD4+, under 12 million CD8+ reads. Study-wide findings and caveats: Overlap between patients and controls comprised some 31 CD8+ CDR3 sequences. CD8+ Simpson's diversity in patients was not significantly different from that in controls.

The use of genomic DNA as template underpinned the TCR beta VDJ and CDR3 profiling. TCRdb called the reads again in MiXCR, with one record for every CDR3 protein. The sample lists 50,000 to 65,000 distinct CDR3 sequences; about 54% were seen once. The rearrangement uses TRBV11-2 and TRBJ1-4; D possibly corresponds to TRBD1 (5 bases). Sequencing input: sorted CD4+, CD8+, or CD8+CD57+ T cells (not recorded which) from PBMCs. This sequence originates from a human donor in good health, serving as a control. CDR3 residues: CASSFRGVNEKLFF. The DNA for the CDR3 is TGTGCCAGCAGCTTCCGGGGGGTTAATGAAAAACTGTTTTTT.